Below, 7 T cell receptor beta chains from the same sample are listed, as sequenced in a study of early T cells in non-severe SARS-CoV-2 infection. MiXCR, applied by TCRdb to the 5' RACE reads, yields one record per CDR3 protein. The profile shows under 70,000 distinct CDR3 sequences, more than 9% of them singletons. Sequencing input: whole blood. All receptors come from an adult who was a healthcare worker with PCR-confirmed SARS-CoV-2 infection or an uninfected control (not recorded which).

The chain has TRBV18 and TRBJ1-4; 9 nucleotides agree with TRBD1. V was pared by 4 bases and J by 2 bases, with 2 bases of the junction left unmatched. CDR3 size: 15 residues. Germline values: CDR1 KGHSH, CDR2 LQKENI. CDR3: CASSLDRGTNEKLFF. Written as DNA, the CDR3 is TGTGCCAGCTCACTGGACAGGGGCACTAATGAAAAACTGTTTTTT.

The genes are TRBV4-1 and TRBJ2-7; D might be TRBD2 (6 bases). V lost 0 bases to trimming and J lost 1 base, with 10 bases between them. The CDR3 consists of 15 residues. The germline V gene has CDR1 MGHRA and CDR2 YSYEKL. CDR3 sequence: CASSQEPSASYEQYF. DNA of the CDR3: TGCGCCAGCAGCCAAGAGCCTAGCGCTTCCTACGAGCAGTACTTC.

This clonotype was observed many times. The chain links TRBV19 to TRBJ2-3, with 8 bases that match TRBD2. CDR3 length equals 17 residues. Unmatched junction bases numbered 10, after V lost 5 bases and J lost 0 bases. Germline CDR1 LNHDA, CDR2 SQIVND (reference sequence). Here the CDR3 DNA reads TGTGCCAGTAGTGATAGCGGGATTCCATTAAGCACAGATACGCAGTATTTT. This translates into CASSDSGIPLSTDTQYF.

The chain links TRBV29-1 to TRBJ2-1; D gene ambiguous. Deletions cut 8 bases from V and 8 bases from J, with 13 bases between. CDR1 and CDR2 from the germline V gene are SQVTM and ANQGSEA. The CDR3 sequence is 11 residues long. The CDR3 loop is CSPRVAYEQFF. CDR3 DNA sequence: TGCAGCCCTAGGGTCGCTTATGAGCAGTTCTTC.

This clonotype appeared many times. An end of the junction does not agree with germline; a read error may underlie this. The chain has TRBV18 and TRBJ2-1; no definite D call. The germline V gene encodes CDR1 KGHSH and CDR2 LQKENI. The CDR3 contains 15 residues. CDR3 sequence: CASSPRESSFNEQFF. DNA of the CDR3: TGTGCCAGCTCACCCCGAGAAAGCTCCTTCAATGAGCAGTTCTTC.

This clonotype showed up just a few times. The genes are TRBV28 and TRBJ2-3; no firm D call. The germline gives CDR1 MDHEN, CDR2 SYDVKM. CDR3 length: 15 amino acids. V lost 2 bases, J lost 6 bases, and 15 bases lay in between. CDR3 protein: CASSLPPDTPDTQYF. CDR3 nucleotides: TGTGCCAGCAGTTTACCCCCTGACACCCCCGATACGCAGTATTTT.

This clonotype was picked up a small number of times. The chain uses TRBV5-1 and TRBJ2-2, with TRBD2 matching 10 bases. The CDR3 length is 16 residues. Trimming took 4 bases from V and 0 from J; bases not matched to a gene: 3. Germline CDR1 and CDR2: SGHRS and YFSETQ. This chain's CDR3 is CASSQGTSANTGELFF. DNA for the CDR3: TGCGCCAGCAGCCAAGGGACTAGCGCGAACACCGGGGAGCTGTTTTTT.